What follows is one T cell receptor (beta chain) and its context. From germline, CDR1 is MNHEY and CDR2 SVGEGT. The CDR3 is 14 residues long. Trimming cost V 2 bases and J 0 bases, with 4 bases left between them. This specimen comes from a study of CD8 T cells in Susac syndrome. The authors reverse transcribed about 0.5 to 1 ug RNA with random hexamers. TCRdb passed the immunoSEQ multiplex PCR reads through MiXCR, listing each CDR3 protein once. The table lists fewer than 90,000 distinct CDR3 sequences, 94% of them singletons. The J gene is TRBJ2-2, the V gene TRBV6-2 or TRBV6-3; no clear D gene. Sequences were obtained from CD8+ T cells from PBMCs. The sequence was obtained from a human donor with Susac syndrome. CDR3 in DNA: TGTGCCAGCAGTTACGGGGCGAACACCGGGGAGCTGTTTTTT. This sequence encodes CASSYGANTGELFF.